This T cell receptor beta chain was identified in a study of regulatory T cells in long-lasting Graves disease. Time point meaning: newly diagnosed GD, antithyroid drugs for less than 3 months. Generation of the TCR library employed RNA extracted from PBMCs. Graves' disease diagnosis was established per American Thyroid Association guidelines. Whole-study findings and limits: Persistent Graves' disease cases displayed lower TCR diversity than newly diagnosed ones.

CDR3-region Arm-PCR and iRepertoire HTBI primers produced the TCR beta libraries. Using its own MiXCR run on the multiplex PCR reads, TCRdb lists one record per CDR3 protein. In the table there are approximately 360,000 distinct CDR3 sequences, about 12% of which are singletons. Germline CDR1 reads LGHNA; CDR2 reads YSLEER. Trimming pared 1 base from V and 3 bases from J, leaving 9 bases between. The CDR3 runs 14 residues. On this clonotype itself: Antigen specificity is unknown.

The same sample was also studied in work on T cells in Graves' hyperthyroidism and ophthalmopathy.

This TCR came from a woman younger than 30 with Graves disease. Sample: peripheral blood mononuclear cells (PBMCs), taken at new diagnosis, from a patient treated with antithyroid drugs. V is TRBV4-3 and J is TRBJ1-1; D call uncertain. CDR3 sequence (DNA): TGCGCCAGCAGCCAAGGGGGAGATTACACTGAAGCTTTCTTT. The encoded protein is CASSQGGDYTEAFF.